This T cell receptor beta chain comes out of a study of T cells in localized non-small cell lung cancer. Looked up from germline, CDR1 is LNHDA and CDR2 is SQIVND (reference sequence). The CDR3 spans 12 residues. V was shortened by 3 bases and J by 10 bases, with 12 bases between the two germline ends. Points on this clone: Its antigen remains unknown.

Study findings and constraints: Uninvolved adjacent lung had the highest recorded T cell clonality, with tumor below it.

Sequencing was performed with immunoSEQ multiplex PCR; in TCRdb, only in-frame clones are kept and a portion is missing. The sample contains over 45,000 clones, more than 85% of which appear only once. This receptor was obtained from a female donor with stage II lung adenocarcinoma. V is TRBV19 and J is TRBJ1-1; D might be TRBD1 (5 bases). This specimen was PBMCs, taken before any cancer treatment. The DNA for the CDR3 is TGTGCCAGTAGTATTGGGGCCACGACAGCTTTCTTT. Translation: CASSIGATTAFF.